These 5 T cell receptor beta chains originate from one sample sequenced in a study of T cell clonality in common variable immunodeficiency. Assay: immunoSEQ multiplex PCR; the TCRdb copy retains only in-frame clones and omits some. The sample gives tens of thousands of clones, none seen only once, and the top ten clones hold about 1.7%. Sequencing was performed on peripheral blood mononuclear cells. The receptor set was obtained from a person aged 18 to 70 in good health.

This clone was seen ten or more times. The read terminates 3 residues before the CDR3 end, so the remaining end is supplied by the germline J gene. The rearrangement joins TRBV19 to TRBJ1-4; no reliable D call. The germline V gene encodes CDR1 LNHDA and CDR2 SQIVND (reference sequence). The CDR3 extends over 14 amino acids. Trimming shortened V by 4 bases and J by 8 bases, and 14 bases separated the two germline ends. The CDR3 protein is CASSNAPLSEKLFF. Partial CDR3 DNA: TGTGCCAGTAGTAATGCGCCCCTATCCGAAAAA.

This clone has a count of ten or more. CDR3 amino acids: CASSLGGQTYNEQFF. CDR3 DNA (partial): TGTGCCAGCAGCTTAGGGGGACAAACCTACAATGAG. The J gene is TRBJ2-1, the V gene TRBV7-3; maybe TRBD1 (6 bases). The sequence runs out 3 residues before the end of the CDR3; the remainder is reconstructed from the germline J gene. Germline V gene data show CDR1 as SGHTA and CDR2 as FQGTGA. The CDR3 length is 15 residues. V lost 2 bases, J lost 2 bases, and 10 bases lay in between.

This clone was detected ten times or more. The observed sequence ends 3 residues before the CDR3 terminus, with the missing tail filled in from the germline J gene. The chain has TRBV20-1 and TRBJ2-1; 9 bases are a match to TRBD2. V gave up 0 bases and J gave up 5 bases; unmatched junction bases: 8. CDR1 is DFQATT, CDR2 SNEGSKA, per germline (reference sequence). The CDR3 runs to 16 residues. CDR3 protein: CSARDHGLAGHNEQFF. The covered CDR3 bases are TGCAGTGCTAGAGATCATGGGCTAGCGGGACACAATGAG.

As for this clone: The read is 3 residues too short to cover the CDR3 end, so that end is filled in from the germline J gene. J is TRBJ2-7 and V is TRBV5-4; 8 bases are a match to TRBD2. With V trimmed by 1 base and J by 3 bases, 3 bases remained unmatched. This CDR3 comprises 14 residues. Germline V lookup: CDR1 SGHNT, CDR2 YYREEE (reference sequence). CDR3 DNA (partial): TGTGCCAGCAGCTTGAGCACTAGCGGCTACGAG. It is translated as CASSLSTSGYE. The CDR3 in full is CASSLSTSGYEQYF.

This clone was found many times. The CDR3 is cut off 3 residues early in the read; its end comes from the germline J gene. The chain is built from TRBV19 and TRBJ2-3; 16 positions match TRBD2. Germline CDR1 and CDR2: LNHDA and SQIVND (reference sequence). The CDR3 spans 18 residues. V lost 5 bases, J lost 0 bases, and 5 bases stayed unmatched. CDR3 DNA (partial): TGTGCCAGTAGTTCAGGGACTAGCGGGGGGGTTAGCACAGATACG. Translated, it gives CASSSGTSGGVSTDT. The full CDR3 is CASSSGTSGGVSTDTQYF. The entire variable domain, with the rest obtained from reference TRBV19 and TRBJ2-3, is as follows: DGGITQSPKYLFRKEGQNVTLSCEQNLNHDAMYWYRQDPGQGLRLIYYSQIVNDFQKGDIAEGYSVSREKKESFPLTVTSAQKNPTAFYLCASSSGTSGGVSTDTQYFGPGTRLTVL.